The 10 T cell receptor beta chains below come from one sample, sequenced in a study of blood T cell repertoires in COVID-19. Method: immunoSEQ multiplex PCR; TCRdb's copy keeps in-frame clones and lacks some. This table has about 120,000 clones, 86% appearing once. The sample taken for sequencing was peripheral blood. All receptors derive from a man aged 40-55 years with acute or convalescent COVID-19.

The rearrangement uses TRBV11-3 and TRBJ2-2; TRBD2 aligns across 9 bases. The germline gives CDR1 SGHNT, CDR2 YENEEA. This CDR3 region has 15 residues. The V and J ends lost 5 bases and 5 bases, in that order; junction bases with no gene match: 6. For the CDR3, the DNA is TGTGCCAGCAGCGCGGGGGGGCTCGGAACCGGGGAGCTGTTTTTT. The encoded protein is CASSAGGLGTGELFF.

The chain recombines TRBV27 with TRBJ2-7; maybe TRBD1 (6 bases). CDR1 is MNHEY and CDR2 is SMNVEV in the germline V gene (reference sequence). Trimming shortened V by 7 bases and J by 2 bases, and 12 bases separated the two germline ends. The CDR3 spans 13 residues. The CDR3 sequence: CASTRGPTYEQYF. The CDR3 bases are TGTGCCAGCACCAGGGGTCCTACCTACGAGCAGTACTTC.

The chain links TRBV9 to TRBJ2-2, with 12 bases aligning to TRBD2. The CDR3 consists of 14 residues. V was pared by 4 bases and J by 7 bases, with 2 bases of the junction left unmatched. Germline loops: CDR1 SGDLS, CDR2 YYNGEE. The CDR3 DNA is TGTGCCAGCAGCCCTAGCGGGAGGGGCGGGGAGCTGTTTTTT. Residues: CASSPSGRGGELFF.

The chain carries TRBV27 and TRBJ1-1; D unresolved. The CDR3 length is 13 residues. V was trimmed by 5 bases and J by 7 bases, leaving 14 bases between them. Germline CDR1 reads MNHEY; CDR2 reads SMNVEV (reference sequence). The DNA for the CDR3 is TGTGCCAGCAGTACTCAGGCGTATGGTGAAGCTTTCTTT. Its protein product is CASSTQAYGEAFF.

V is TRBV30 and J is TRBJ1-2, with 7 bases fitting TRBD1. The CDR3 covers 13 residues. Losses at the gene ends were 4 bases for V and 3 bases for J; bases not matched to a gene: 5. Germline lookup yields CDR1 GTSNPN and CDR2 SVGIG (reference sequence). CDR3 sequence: CAWTHRGDYGYTF. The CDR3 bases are TGTGCCTGGACACACAGGGGAGACTATGGCTACACCTTC. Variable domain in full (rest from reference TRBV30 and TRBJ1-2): SQTIHQWPATLVQPVGSPLSLECTVEGTSNPNLYWYRQAAGRGLQLLFYSVGIGQISSEVPQNLSASRPQDRQFILSSKKLLLSDSGFYLCAWTHRGDYGYTFGSGTRLTVV.

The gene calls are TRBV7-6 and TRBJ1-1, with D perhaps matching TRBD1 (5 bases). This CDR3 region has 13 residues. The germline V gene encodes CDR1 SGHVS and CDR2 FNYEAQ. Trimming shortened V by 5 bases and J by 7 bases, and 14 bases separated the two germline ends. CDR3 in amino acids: CASSAIGGGEAFF. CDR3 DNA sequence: TGTGCCAGCAGCGCAATCGGCGGGGGTGAAGCTTTCTTT.

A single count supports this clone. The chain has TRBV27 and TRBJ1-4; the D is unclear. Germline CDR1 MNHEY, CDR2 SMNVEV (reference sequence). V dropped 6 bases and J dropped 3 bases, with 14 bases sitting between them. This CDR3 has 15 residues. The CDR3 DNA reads TGTGCCAGCAGCCCCCGAGGGTTTGCTAATGAAAAACTGTTTTTT. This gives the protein CASSPRGFANEKLFF.

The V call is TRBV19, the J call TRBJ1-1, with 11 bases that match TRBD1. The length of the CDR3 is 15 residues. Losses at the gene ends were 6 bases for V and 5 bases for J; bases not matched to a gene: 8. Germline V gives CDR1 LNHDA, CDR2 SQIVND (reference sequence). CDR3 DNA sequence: TGTGCCAGTAGGTTGGTCGGACAGGGGGCGACTGAAGCTTTCTTT. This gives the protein CASRLVGQGATEAFF.

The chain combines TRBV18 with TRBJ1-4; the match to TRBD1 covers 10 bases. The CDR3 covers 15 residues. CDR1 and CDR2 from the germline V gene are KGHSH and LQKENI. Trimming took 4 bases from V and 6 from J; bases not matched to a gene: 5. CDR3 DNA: TGTGCCAGCTCACACCGACAGGGGGCAGATGAAAAACTGTTTTTT. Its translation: CASSHRQGADEKLFF.

DNA of the CDR3: TGTGCCAGCAGCTTTGAGGCGCGGGACACAGATACGCAGTATTTT. The encoded protein is CASSFEARDTDTQYF. The chain combines TRBV7-2 with TRBJ2-3; maybe TRBD2 (6 bases). V gave up 3 bases and J gave up 2 bases, with 12 bases separating them. Per germline, CDR1 SGHTA and CDR2 FQGNSA. This CDR3 comprises 15 residues.